This TCR beta chain was sequenced during a study of vaccination and CD4 T cells after COVID-19. Study-level information: Drawing of post-COVID samples took place a median roughly 95 days after diagnosis (range 35 to 161).

Looked up from germline, CDR1 is SGHVS and CDR2 is FNYEAQ. The J segment lost 3 bases and the V segment lost 4 bases, leaving 8 bases of the junction unmatched. This CDR3 contains 17 residues. Oncomine TCR Beta short-read sequencing was applied to DNA from cultured CD4+ T cells. MiXCR was run by TCRdb on the PCR reads, yielding one entry per CDR3 protein. This sample has some 18,000 distinct CDR3 sequences, with over 45% found just once. Comment on this clonotype: What it binds is not known.

Treatment reported: roughly 10-day PBMC culture with coronavirus spike peptide pools or control peptides (ViraFEST assay). The receptor was derived from a human donor who had recovered from COVID-19. Sequenced here: CD4+ T cells from blood, cultured in vitro, sampled before SARS-CoV-2 vaccination. The J gene is TRBJ2-5, the V gene TRBV7-6, with 13 bases aligning to TRBD2. CDR3 protein: CASSSWTSGSIKETQYF. In DNA form, the CDR3 reads TGTGCCAGCAGCTCGTGGACTAGCGGGAGTATAAAAGAGACCCAGTACTTC.